This T cell receptor beta chain was sequenced in a study of T cell responses to AZD1222 COVID-19 vaccine. The table came from immunoSEQ multiplex PCR; TCRdb's copy has only in-frame clones and leaves some out. Of more than 150,000 clones in the sample, roughly nine tenths are singletons; the top ten hold approximately 6.6%. The germline V gene encodes CDR1 SGHTA and CDR2 FQGNSA. The CDR3 consists of 11 residues. Trimming stripped 5 bases from V and 3 bases from J, with 4 bases between. Points on this clone: Its target is unknown.

General study findings and limits: Researchers took repertoire samples only after the peak T cell response had come. Spike as a whole was targeted by vaccine-associated CD4 TCRs, dominant at 160-218 and 743-854.

The sequenced sample was peripheral blood, obtained after recovery from COVID-19. This chain links TRBV7-2 with TRBJ1-1; D gene unclear. This receptor was taken from an adult who had recovered from COVID-19. CDR3 bases: TGTGCCAGCAGCGCTTACACTGAAGCTTTCTTT. It translates to CASSAYTEAFF.